The rows below give T cell receptor beta chains drawn from one sample of a study of cytotoxic CD8 clonotypes in ibrutinib-treated CLL. Assay: immunoSEQ multiplex PCR; the TCRdb copy retains only in-frame clones and omits some. The data show 35,000 to 55,000 clones, around 68% seen once. Sequenced here: PBMCs, sampled after 12 months of ibrutinib treatment. The receptors were gathered from a human donor with chronic lymphocytic leukemia. CDR3s include the opening cysteine and the closing phenylalanine or tryptophan. D genes are given only for firm matches. Part of the rows lack a size; the others show once, few, many or a class for expanded clones.

D gene: .
V gene: TRBV14
clone size: .
J gene: TRBJ2-7
CDR3 DNA: TGTGCCAGCAGCCCAGATTCCTTTGAGCAGTACTTC
CDR3 protein: CASSPDSFEQYF

D gene: .
V gene: TRBV27
clone size: .
J gene: TRBJ1-2
CDR3 DNA: TGTGCCAGCAGGATAGGGGGTCGGGATTATGGCTACACCTTC
CDR3 protein: CASRIGGRDYGYTF

D gene: .
V gene: TRBV9
clone size: .
J gene: TRBJ1-2
CDR3 DNA: TGTGCCAGCAGCGTAGGGACGGAGGTAGGAGGCTACACCTTC
CDR3 protein: CASSVGTEVGGYTF

D gene: .
V gene: TRBV10-3
clone size: .
J gene: TRBJ1-2
CDR3 DNA: TGTGCCCCGACATATGGCTACACCTTC
CDR3 protein: CAPTYGYTF

D gene: .
V gene: TRBV4-2
clone size: .
J gene: TRBJ1-4
CDR3 DNA: TGTGCCAGCAGCCAAGATCTTACGGAAAAACTGTTTTTT
CDR3 protein: CASSQDLTEKLFF

D gene: .
V gene: TRBV7-6
clone size: .
J gene: TRBJ2-5
CDR3 DNA: TGTGCCAGCAGCCGAGGGGGTTCGGACCAGTACTTC
CDR3 protein: CASSRGGSDQYF

D gene: .
V gene: TRBV6-6
clone size: .
J gene: TRBJ1-2
CDR3 DNA: TGTGCCAGCAGTTACGGCGACGCCTATGGCTACACCTTC
CDR3 protein: CASSYGDAYGYTF

D gene: .
V gene: TRBV27
clone size: .
J gene: TRBJ1-1
CDR3 DNA: TGTGCCAGCAGTTTATCCTCTTACCCGCGAGGGAACACTGAAGCTTTCTTT
CDR3 protein: CASSLSSYPRGNTEAFF

D gene: TRBD1
V gene: TRBV5-1
clone size: .
J gene: TRBJ1-1
CDR3 DNA: TGCGCCAGCAGCTTGGCCGGGACAGAACGTGAAGCTTTCTTT
CDR3 protein: CASSLAGTEREAFF

D gene: .
V gene: TRBV5-4
clone size: few
J gene: TRBJ1-2
CDR3 DNA: TGTGCCAGCAGATCCACAGGGACGAGCTACACCTTC
CDR3 protein: CASRSTGTSYTF

D gene: .
V gene: TRBV5-5
clone size: .
J gene: TRBJ1-4
CDR3 DNA: TGTGCCAGCAGCTTGGTAACAGGACCAAATGAAAAACTGTTTTTT
CDR3 protein: CASSLVTGPNEKLFF

D gene: .
V gene: TRBV5-1
clone size: .
J gene: TRBJ1-4
CDR3 DNA: TGCGCCAGCAGCCCCCGGGCCAATGAGGAAAAACTGTTTTTT
CDR3 protein: CASSPRANEEKLFF

D gene: .
V gene: TRBV11-3
clone size: .
J gene: TRBJ2-3
CDR3 DNA: TGTGCCAGCAGCTTGGGACGCACAGATACGCAGTATTTT
CDR3 protein: CASSLGRTDTQYF

D gene: TRBD2
V gene: TRBV10-1
clone size: few
J gene: TRBJ2-3
CDR3 DNA: TGCGCCAGCAGTGAGAATAGCGGGGGGCCAGATACGCAGTATTTT
CDR3 protein: CASSENSGGPDTQYF

D gene: .
V gene: TRBV29-1
clone size: .
J gene: TRBJ1-4
CDR3 DNA: TGCAGCGTTGAGAGCGGGGGCGGTGAAAAACTGTTTTTT
CDR3 protein: CSVESGGGEKLFF

D gene: .
V gene: TRBV2
clone size: once
J gene: TRBJ2-7
CDR3 DNA: TGTGCCAGCAAATATGACAGAACCTACGAGCAGTACTTC
CDR3 protein: CASKYDRTYEQYF

D gene: .
V gene: TRBV9
clone size: .
J gene: TRBJ2-5
CDR3 DNA: TGTGCCAGCAGCGAGGGCTTGGGGGCCCAGTACTTC
CDR3 protein: CASSEGLGAQYF

D gene: .
V gene: TRBV28
clone size: .
J gene: TRBJ2-6
CDR3 DNA: TGTGCCAGCAGCAAAGCTGGGGCCAACGTCCTGACTTTC
CDR3 protein: CASSKAGANVLTF

D gene: .
V gene: TRBV28
clone size: .
J gene: TRBJ1-2
CDR3 DNA: TGTGCCAGCACCCTAGGCGGGACCGACTATGGCTACACCTTC
CDR3 protein: CASTLGGTDYGYTF

D gene: .
V gene: TRBV11-2
clone size: .
J gene: TRBJ1-6
CDR3 DNA: TGTGCCAGCAGCTCGCGGAGGGGCCCCCAGGCCCTCCACTTT
CDR3 protein: CASSSRRGPQALHF

D gene: .
V gene: TRBV6-5
clone size: few
J gene: TRBJ1-5
CDR3 DNA: TGTGCCAGCAGTCATCGGTGGGGTGTCGGTCAGCCCCAGCATTTT
CDR3 protein: CASSHRWGVGQPQHF

D gene: .
V gene: TRBV11-1
clone size: .
J gene: TRBJ1-6
CDR3 DNA: TGTGCCAGCAGCTCCGACGGTAATTCACCCCTCCACTTT
CDR3 protein: CASSSDGNSPLHF

D gene: .
V gene: TRBV4-1
clone size: .
J gene: TRBJ2-5
CDR3 DNA: TGCGCCAGCAGCCGAGGGTGGCTGGGGGAGACCCAGTACTTC
CDR3 protein: CASSRGWLGETQYF

D gene: .
V gene: TRBV6-1
clone size: once
J gene: TRBJ1-2
CDR3 DNA: TGTGCCAGCAGTGAGGCCCTGGGGAATTCGGACTATGGCTACACCTTC
CDR3 protein: CASSEALGNSDYGYTF

D gene: TRBD1
V gene: TRBV23-1
clone size: .
J gene: TRBJ1-1
CDR3 DNA: TGCGCCAGCAGTCAGCCGGACAGGGGGCGCTTCACTGAAGCTTTCTTT
CDR3 protein: CASSQPDRGRFTEAFF

D gene: TRBD2
V gene: TRBV27
clone size: medium-sized
J gene: TRBJ2-4
CDR3 DNA: TGTGCCAGCAGGACGGGGGGGGTGAACATTCAGTACTTC
CDR3 protein: CASRTGGVNIQYF

D gene: TRBD1
V gene: TRBV9
clone size: .
J gene: TRBJ1-2
CDR3 DNA: TGTGCCAGCAGCGCCTGGACAGGGAGGGAGCGGGGCTACACCTTC
CDR3 protein: CASSAWTGRERGYTF

D gene: .
V gene: TRBV6-1
clone size: .
J gene: TRBJ2-7
CDR3 DNA: TGTGCCAGCAGTGAAATGGTAGGGGACCTCTACGAGCAGTACTTC
CDR3 protein: CASSEMVGDLYEQYF

D gene: TRBD1
V gene: TRBV4-2
clone size: few
J gene: TRBJ1-6
CDR3 DNA: TGTGCCAGCAGCCAAGTAGGGACAGGGGACTCACCCCTCCACTTT
CDR3 protein: CASSQVGTGDSPLHF

D gene: TRBD2
V gene: TRBV7-3
clone size: few
J gene: TRBJ2-7
CDR3 DNA: TGTGCCAGCAGCTTATTCGGGGGGGCCTCCTACGAGCAGTACTTC
CDR3 protein: CASSLFGGASYEQYF

D gene: .
V gene: TRBV7-9
clone size: .
J gene: TRBJ1-2
CDR3 DNA: TGTGCCAGCAGCCCCTCGTCCGGAGCTAACTATGGCTACACCTTC
CDR3 protein: CASSPSSGANYGYTF

D gene: .
V gene: TRBV15
clone size: .
J gene: TRBJ2-5
CDR3 DNA: TGTGCCACCAGCAGACTCCACGGGCAAGAGACCCAGTACTTC
CDR3 protein: CATSRLHGQETQYF

D gene: .
V gene: TRBV6-1
clone size: once
J gene: TRBJ1-2
CDR3 DNA: TGTGCCAGCAGGTTTCAGGGGCTGGTTGGCTACACCTTC
CDR3 protein: CASRFQGLVGYTF

D gene: .
V gene: TRBV10-3
clone size: .
J gene: TRBJ1-1
CDR3 DNA: TGTGCCATCAGTGGGACGGGTAGCACTGAAGCTTTCTTT
CDR3 protein: CAISGTGSTEAFF

D gene: .
V gene: TRBV5-1
clone size: .
J gene: TRBJ1-5
CDR3 DNA: TGCGCCAGCAGCTTAGGATATCCAAGCAATCAGCCCCAGCATTTT
CDR3 protein: CASSLGYPSNQPQHF

D gene: TRBD1
V gene: TRBV6-6
clone size: .
J gene: TRBJ2-7
CDR3 DNA: TGTGCCAGCCGGGACAGGGGGCTGACCTACGAGCAGTACTTC
CDR3 protein: CASRDRGLTYEQYF